This TCR beta chain was identified in a study of T cell changes during pregnancy in multiple sclerosis. Assay: immunoSEQ multiplex PCR; the TCRdb copy retains only in-frame clones and omits some. The sample contains approximately 33,000 clones, about 92% of which appear only once. Germline V gene data show CDR1 as LNHDA and CDR2 as SQIVND (reference sequence). The CDR3 covers 14 residues. Deletions cut 6 bases from V and 6 bases from J, with 15 bases between. The receptor was isolated from a female donor with multiple sclerosis, enrolled in a pregnancy study. This material consisted of CD4+ T cells from peripheral blood mononuclear cells, taken after pregnancy. The chain employs TRBV19 and TRBJ1-5, with D perhaps matching TRBD1 (5 bases). This chain's CDR3 is CASSTSGWAQPQHF. The CDR3 nucleotides read TGTGCCAGTAGCACCTCAGGGTGGGCTCAGCCCCAGCATTTT.